These T cell receptor beta chains were read from a single sample in a study of beta chain features in type 1 diabetes. Libraries were prepared by immunoSEQ multiplex PCR; TCRdb keeps only in-frame clonotypes and omits some of them. The sample shows 250,000 or so clones, approximately 14% of them seen only once. Sequenced: naive CD4+ T cells from blood. These receptors were taken from a man aged 30-40 years with type 1 diabetes. CDR3s include the opening cysteine and the closing phenylalanine or tryptophan. The D gene is left open where the match is weak. A row's size may be missing; if present it is once, few, many or a size class.

V	D	size	J	CDR3	DNA
TRBV15	.	.	TRBJ1-2	CATSRGGLNGYTF	TGTGCCACCAGCAGAGGGGGGCTGAATGGCTACACCTTC
TRBV30	TRBD1	few	TRBJ2-7	CAWSRGRAYEQYF	TGTGCCTGGAGCAGGGGGAGAGCCTACGAGCAGTACTTC
TRBV4-1	.	few	TRBJ2-7	CASSPTGTYNYEQYF	TGCGCCAGCAGCCCCACAGGGACCTACAACTACGAGCAGTACTTC
TRBV19	.	few	TRBJ1-2	CASSIVPVRDYTF	TGTGCCAGTAGTATAGTTCCAGTACGTGACTACACCTTC
TRBV28	.	few	TRBJ2-3	CASSTPGKGTDTQYF	TGTGCCAGCAGTACGCCAGGGAAAGGGACAGATACGCAGTATTTT
TRBV5-1	TRBD1	.	TRBJ2-2	CASSLDRGSTGELFF	TGCGCCAGCAGCTTGGACAGGGGGTCGACCGGGGAGCTGTTTTTT
TRBV5-4	.	few	TRBJ2-1	CASSLTGQPYNEQFF	TGTGCCAGCAGCTTGACAGGCCAACCTTACAATGAGCAGTTCTTC
TRBV5-6	.	.	TRBJ2-7	CASSETGGPGYEQYF	TGTGCCAGCAGCGAGACAGGCGGGCCGGGCTACGAGCAGTACTTC
TRBV4-1	.	.	TRBJ2-7	CASSPPSPRAYEQYF	TGCGCCAGCAGCCCGCCTAGCCCCCGAGCCTACGAGCAGTACTTC
TRBV6-6	TRBD1	.	TRBJ2-7	CASSTDREYEQYF	TGTGCCAGCAGTACGGACAGGGAATACGAGCAGTACTTC
TRBV7-8	TRBD2	.	TRBJ2-3	CASSTGLAGIISDTQYF	TGTGCCAGCAGCACGGGACTAGCGGGAATCATTTCGGATACGCAGTATTTT
TRBV19	TRBD1	few	TRBJ1-5	CASTQDRGRQPQHF	TGTGCCAGTACCCAGGACAGGGGTAGGCAGCCCCAGCATTTT
TRBV18	TRBD1	.	TRBJ1-2	CASSRDRDYGYTF	TGTGCCAGCTCGCGGGACAGAGACTATGGCTACACCTTC
TRBV30	.	few	TRBJ2-5	CAWSSAPRAASGTQYF	TGTGCCTGGAGTTCCGCCCCCCGAGCGGCCTCAGGGACCCAGTACTTC
TRBV5-1	TRBD1	few	TRBJ1-2	CASSFGQGDGYTF	TGCGCCAGCAGCTTTGGACAGGGGGATGGCTACACCTTC
TRBV2	.	.	TRBJ1-2	CASSELNYGYTF	TGTGCCAGCAGTGAACTGAACTATGGCTACACCTTC
TRBV11-3	.	once	TRBJ1-6	CASSLGGQINSPLHF	TGTGCCAGCAGCTTAGGGGGACAAATTAATTCACCCCTCCACTTT
TRBV18	TRBD2	.	TRBJ2-3	CASSPRQGGADTQYF	TGTGCCAGCTCACCAAGGCAGGGAGGGGCAGATACGCAGTATTTT
TRBV19	.	.	TRBJ2-7	CASSRRGTYEQYF	TGTGCCAGTAGTCGTCGGGGGACCTACGAGCAGTACTTC
TRBV19	.	few	TRBJ1-5	CASSPLGLPRQHF	TGTGCCAGTAGTCCTCTGGGACTTCCCCGCCAGCATTTT